These 14 T cell receptor beta chains share one sample of origin, sequenced in a study of breast tumors, draining lymph nodes, adjacent tissues. TCRdb reprocessed the multiplex PCR reads via MiXCR and lists one record per CDR3 protein. The profile shows 200,000 to 250,000 distinct CDR3 sequences, 30% to 35% of them singletons. The lymph nodes were axillary draining lymph nodes from breast cancer patients. Sequenced sample: axillary lymph node tissue. The source is a female donor with breast cancer. Some clones in this sample may be carry-over from other donors' samples.

CDR3: CASSSLAGGPDTQYF. Written as DNA, the CDR3 is TGTGCCAGCAGTTCGTTAGCGGGGGGGCCAGATACGCAGTATTTT. This chain joins TRBV5-6 and TRBJ2-3; 11 nucleotides agree with TRBD2. The CDR3 is 15 amino acids. Trimming removed 5 bases from V and 4 bases from J; junction bases left unmatched: 6. CDR1 is SGHDT, CDR2 YYEEEE, per germline.

Concerning this clonotype: No DNA is shown, since the ends of the CDR3 on it are uncertain; the CDR3 is the one TCRdb lists. The chain uses TRBV5-6 and TRBJ1-6; TRBD1, the table's D call, lacks a check against the DNA. The germline V gene encodes CDR1 SGHDT and CDR2 YYEEEE. The CDR3 spans 21 amino acids, including both terminal residues. The CDR3 reads CASSIYLCSVAAGGGNSPLHF.

This clonotype was counted ten times or more. V is TRBV4-3 and J is TRBJ1-4, with unresolved D. The V gene lost 5 bases and the J gene lost 0 bases, with 4 bases spanning the gap. The V gene's germline CDR1 is LGHNA and CDR2 YSLEER. This CDR3 is built from 13 residues. CDR3 sequence: CASSGATNEKLFF. The CDR3, as DNA: TGCGCCAGCAGCGGGGCAACTAATGAAAAACTGTTTTTT.

This clonotype appeared many times. For the CDR3, the DNA is TGCGCCAGCAGCCAAGATGGGCAGCCCGGGGAGCTGTTTTTT. Its translation is CASSQDGQPGELFF. This chain uses TRBV4-3 with TRBJ2-2; D unresolved. The CDR3 has 14 residues. V lost 0 bases, J lost 6 bases, and 8 bases lay in between. The germline V gene encodes CDR1 LGHNA and CDR2 YSLEER.

This clonotype was observed a handful of times. The chain employs TRBV6-6 and TRBJ2-5; D is undetermined. The V gene lost 2 bases and the J gene lost 5 bases, with 6 bases spanning the gap. The germline CDR1 and CDR2 sequences are MNHNY and SVGAGI (reference sequence). The CDR3 covers 12 residues. Here the CDR3 DNA reads TGTGCCAGCAGTTACGGTTGGGAGACCCAGTACTTC. Translation gives CASSYGWETQYF.

On this clonotype: A much larger clone differs by one base, so this may be a read error. The CDR3 bases are TGTGCCAGCAGCTTGGGGACAGGGACCTATAGCTACACCTTC. This sequence encodes CASSLGTGTYSYTF. This chain connects TRBV24-1 to TRBJ1-2; 9 bases are shared with TRBD1. Germline CDR1 is KGHDR and CDR2 is SFDVKD. The CDR3 has 14 residues.

This clonotype was seen at least ten times. The chain joins TRBV6-5 to TRBJ1-2; 7 positions agree with TRBD1. CDR3 length: 16 amino acids. Trimming at V came to 7 bases and at J to 8 bases, leaving 19 bases not matched to a gene. CDR1 and CDR2 (germline): MNHEY, SVGAGI. CDR3 DNA: TGTGCCAGCACTCCGAGAGGGCCGGCGGACAGGAGCGGCTACACCTTC. It codes for CASTPRGPADRSGYTF.

The CDR3 DNA reads TGTGCCAGTAGTATCTTTAGCGGGGGCTACGAGCAGTACTTC. Amino acids: CASSIFSGGYEQYF. The chain employs TRBV19 and TRBJ2-7; 9 bases align to TRBD2. This CDR3 spans 14 amino acids. CDR1 and CDR2 from the germline V gene are LNHDA and SQIVND (reference sequence). V lost 3 bases and J lost 3; bases outside the gene matches: 3.

This chain connects TRBV2 to TRBJ2-3; TRBD2 is a possible D gene (5 bases). V lost 4 bases to trimming and J lost 8 bases, with 13 bases between them. From germline, CDR1 is SNHLY and CDR2 FYNNEI. The CDR3 contains 13 residues. The CDR3 DNA reads as TGTGCCAGCAGTGGAAACAATGAGGGTACGCAGTATTTT. Its translation is CASSGNNEGTQYF.

This clonotype was counted many times. This sequence joins TRBV19 and TRBJ2-1; 10 nucleotides agree with TRBD2. V gave up 5 bases and J gave up 5 bases; unmatched junction bases: 6. Looked up from germline, CDR1 is LNHDA and CDR2 is SQIVND (reference sequence). This CDR3 has 15 amino acids. CDR3 sequence (DNA): TGTGCCAGTAGTGTGGGACTAGCGCAGAACAATGAGCAGTTCTTC. Translated: CASSVGLAQNNEQFF.

This clonotype occurred many times. The chain recombines TRBV7-2 with TRBJ2-2; D may be TRBD2 (6 bases). The CDR3 is 15 residues long. V was cut by 1 base and J by 5 bases, with 11 bases left in between. Germline V gives CDR1 SGHTA, CDR2 FQGNSA. As DNA, the CDR3 is TGTGCCAGCAGCTTAGGGGCGGGGTTTACCGGGGAGCTGTTTTTT. Translating it yields CASSLGAGFTGELFF.

This clonotype was found many times. The rearrangement links TRBV9 to TRBJ2-2; TRBD1 aligns across 9 bases. The germline gives CDR1 SGDLS, CDR2 YYNGEE. The J segment lost 3 bases and the V segment lost 5 bases, leaving 5 bases of the junction unmatched. The CDR3 covers 15 residues. The CDR3 DNA reads TGTGCCAGCAGTAGACAGGGGGGGGACACCGGGGAGCTGTTTTTT. Translating it yields CASSRQGGDTGELFF.

In this sample, this clonotype turned up many times. This rearrangement joins TRBV7-3 to TRBJ2-3; 7 positions match TRBD1. Trimming removed 6 bases from V and 4 bases from J; junction bases left unmatched: 4. Looked up from germline, CDR1 is SGHTA and CDR2 is FQGTGA. The CDR3 is made up of 13 amino acids. The CDR3 sequence is CASRRGGPDTQYF. In DNA form, the CDR3 reads TGTGCCAGCAGACGAGGGGGCCCAGATACGCAGTATTTT.

The chain couples TRBV9 to TRBJ1-2; 7 positions match TRBD1. J lost 2 bases, V lost 0 bases, and 1 base had no gene match. The CDR3 is 14 residues long. Looked up from germline, CDR1 is SGDLS and CDR2 is YYNGEE. The CDR3 sequence: CASSVGGGNYGYTF. CDR3 DNA sequence: TGTGCCAGCAGCGTAGGAGGGGGCAACTATGGCTACACCTTC. The full variable domain, completed using reference TRBV9 and TRBJ1-2, is DSGVTQTPKHLITATGQRVTLRCSPRSGDLSVYWYQQSLDQGLQFLIQYYNGEERAKGNILERFSAQQFPDLHSELNLSSLELGDSALYFCASSVGGGNYGYTFGSGTRLTVV.